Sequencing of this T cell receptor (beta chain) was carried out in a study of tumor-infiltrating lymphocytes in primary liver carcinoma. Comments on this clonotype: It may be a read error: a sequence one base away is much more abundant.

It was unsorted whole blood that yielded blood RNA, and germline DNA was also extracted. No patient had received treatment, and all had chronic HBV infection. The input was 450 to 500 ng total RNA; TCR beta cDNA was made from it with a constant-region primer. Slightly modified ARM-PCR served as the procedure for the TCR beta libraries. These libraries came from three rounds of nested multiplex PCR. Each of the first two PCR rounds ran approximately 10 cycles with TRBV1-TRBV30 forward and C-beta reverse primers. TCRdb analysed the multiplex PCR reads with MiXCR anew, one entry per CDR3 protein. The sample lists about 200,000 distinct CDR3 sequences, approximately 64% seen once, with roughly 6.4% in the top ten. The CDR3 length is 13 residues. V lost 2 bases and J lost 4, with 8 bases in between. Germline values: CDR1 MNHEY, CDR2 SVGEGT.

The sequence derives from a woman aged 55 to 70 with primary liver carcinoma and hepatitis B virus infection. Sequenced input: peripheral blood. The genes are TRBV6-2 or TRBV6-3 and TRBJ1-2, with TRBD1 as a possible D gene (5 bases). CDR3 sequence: CASSYTTVYGYTF. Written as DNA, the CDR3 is TGTGCCAGCAGTTACACGACAGTCTATGGCTACACCTTC.